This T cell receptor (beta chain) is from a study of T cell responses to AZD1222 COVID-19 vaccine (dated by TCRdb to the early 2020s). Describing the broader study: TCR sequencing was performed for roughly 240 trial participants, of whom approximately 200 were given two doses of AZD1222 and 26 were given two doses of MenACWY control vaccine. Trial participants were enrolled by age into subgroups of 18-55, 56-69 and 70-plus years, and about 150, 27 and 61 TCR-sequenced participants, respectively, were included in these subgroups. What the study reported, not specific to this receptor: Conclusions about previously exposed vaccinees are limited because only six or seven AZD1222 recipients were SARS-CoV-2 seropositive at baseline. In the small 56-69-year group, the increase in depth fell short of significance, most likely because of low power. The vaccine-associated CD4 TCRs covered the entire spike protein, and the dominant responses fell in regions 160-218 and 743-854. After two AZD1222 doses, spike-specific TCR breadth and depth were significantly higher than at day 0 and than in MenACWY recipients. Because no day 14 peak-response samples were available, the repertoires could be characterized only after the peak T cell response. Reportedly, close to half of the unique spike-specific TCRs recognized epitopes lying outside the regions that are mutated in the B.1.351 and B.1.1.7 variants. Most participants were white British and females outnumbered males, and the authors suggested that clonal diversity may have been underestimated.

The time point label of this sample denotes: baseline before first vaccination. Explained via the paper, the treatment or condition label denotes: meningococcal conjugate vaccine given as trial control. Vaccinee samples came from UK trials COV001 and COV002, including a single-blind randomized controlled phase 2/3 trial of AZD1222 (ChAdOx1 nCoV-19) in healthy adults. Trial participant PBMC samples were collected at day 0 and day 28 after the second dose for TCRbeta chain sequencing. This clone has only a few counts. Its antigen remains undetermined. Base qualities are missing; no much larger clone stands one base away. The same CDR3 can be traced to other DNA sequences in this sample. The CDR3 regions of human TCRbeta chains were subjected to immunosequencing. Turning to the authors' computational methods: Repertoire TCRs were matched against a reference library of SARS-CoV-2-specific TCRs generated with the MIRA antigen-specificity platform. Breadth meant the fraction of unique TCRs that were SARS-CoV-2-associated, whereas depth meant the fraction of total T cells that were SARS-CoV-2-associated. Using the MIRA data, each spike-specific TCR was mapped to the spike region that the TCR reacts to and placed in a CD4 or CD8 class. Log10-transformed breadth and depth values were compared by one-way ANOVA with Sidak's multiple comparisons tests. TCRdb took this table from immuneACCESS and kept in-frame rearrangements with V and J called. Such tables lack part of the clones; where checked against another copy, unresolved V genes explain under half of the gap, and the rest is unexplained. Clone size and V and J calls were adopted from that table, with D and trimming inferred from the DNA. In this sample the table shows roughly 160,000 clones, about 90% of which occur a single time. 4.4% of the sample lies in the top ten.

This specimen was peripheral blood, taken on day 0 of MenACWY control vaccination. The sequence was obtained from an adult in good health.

At the DNA level, the sequence is TGTGCCAGCAGTTTGGACAGCTCCTACGAGCAGTACTTC. Translated, this gives CASSLDSSYEQYF. Rearrangement joined TRBV27 to TRBJ2-7; the D segment could be TRBD1, given 6 matching bases. From the cysteine through the phenylalanine, the CDR3 covers 13 amino acids. The entry retains the CDR3 DNA only, 39 bases that are in frame from base 1. Trimming costs V 3 bases and J 0 bases, and their ends lie 6 bases apart. CDR1 and CDR2, looked up from the germline V gene (reference sequence), are MNHEY and SMNVEV.